This TCR beta chain comes out of a study of Ad26.COV2.S vaccination and SARS-CoV-2 variants. Note on this clone: The antigen is unknown.

The CDR3 covers 16 residues. Germline trimming cut 4 bases from V and 5 bases from J; bases unmatched to any gene: 14. CDR1 and CDR2 (germline): KGHSY, FQNENV. Clones were read by immunoSEQ multiplex PCR, and TCRdb kept only the in-frame ones, dropping some. The data show roughly 140,000 clones, 80% to 90% seen once. Study-wide results and caveats: Vaccinated individuals (as opposed to placebo recipients) had higher spike-specific TCR breadth. Vaccine recipients and placebo recipients showed similar non-spike TCR breadth. Estimates derived from TCR breadth and depth analyses may have underestimated total T cell responses.

This receptor was obtained from a human donor who had recovered from COVID-19. This specimen consisted of peripheral blood, obtained after recovery from COVID-19. V usage is TRBV16 and J usage is TRBJ2-7; 7 bases fit TRBD2. In DNA form, the CDR3 reads TGTGCCAGCAGCCCCACCCTAGCGGAGGGGAGCAACGAGCAGTACTTC. Translated: CASSPTLAEGSNEQYF.